These 26 T cell receptor beta chains were sequenced from one sample in a study of T cells in Graves' hyperthyroidism and ophthalmopathy. Amplification of TCR beta CDR3 regions used RNA as the template. In the first-round RT-PCR of the TCR CDR3, the HTBI primer set was used. TCRdb recomputed calls from the multiplex PCR reads with MiXCR, one row per CDR3 protein. The sample carries a few hundred thousand distinct CDR3 sequences, around a fifth recorded once. Sequencing was carried out using blood. All receptors come from a woman between 45 and 60 years old with Graves' hyperthyroidism.

In this sample, this clonotype turned up many times. The chain employs TRBV11-3 and TRBJ2-7, with TRBD2 matching over 7 bases. V lost 3 bases, J lost 6 bases, and 11 bases stayed unmatched. This CDR3 region has 15 residues. CDR1 is SGHNT, CDR2 YENEEA, per germline. CDR3 nucleotides: TGTGCCAGCAGCTTTTCCGGGACTACTCCCGTCGAGCAGTACTTC. Protein sequence: CASSFSGTTPVEQYF.

The genes are TRBV28 and TRBJ1-2; the D gene is possibly TRBD1 (5 bases). The CDR3 consists of 13 residues. Trimming removed 10 bases from V and 1 base from J, with 13 bases in between. CDR1 is MDHEN and CDR2 is SYDVKM in the germline V gene. The CDR3: CATGTGLNYGYTF. As DNA, the CDR3 is TGTGCCACCGGGACTGGGCTTAACTATGGCTACACCTTC.

The chain employs TRBV19 and TRBJ2-7; D not resolved. V lost 1 base, J lost 4 bases, and 11 bases lay in between. CDR1 is LNHDA and CDR2 is SQIVND in the germline V gene (reference sequence). CDR3 length: 14 residues. This CDR3 reads CASSIGSLGYEQYF. CDR3 sequence (DNA): TGTGCCAGTAGTATAGGTTCCTTGGGATACGAGCAGTACTTC.

The J gene is TRBJ2-7, the V gene TRBV12-3 or TRBV12-4; perhaps TRBD1 as D (6 bases). Trimming took off 6 bases at V and 6 bases at J, with 21 bases between the two ends. The CDR3 sequence is 15 residues long. CDR3 amino acids: CASSWGNREIFEQYF. The CDR3 nucleotides read TGTGCCAGCAGCTGGGGGAACAGGGAGATTTTCGAGCAGTACTTC.

This clonotype has ten or more counts. The rearrangement joins TRBV29-1 to TRBJ2-1; TRBD2 matches at 10 bases. The CDR3 extends over 14 amino acids. Trimming removed 6 bases from V and 9 bases from J; junction bases left unmatched: 11. Germline loops: CDR1 SQVTM, CDR2 ANQGSEA. The CDR3 DNA reads TGCAGCGTCGAGGGAGCGGGAGGGCCGTTTGAGCAGTTCTTC. It translates to CSVEGAGGPFEQFF.

This clonotype has ten or more counts. V gene TRBV5-1 combines with J gene TRBJ1-6; 8 bases map to TRBD1. Trimming cost V 4 bases and J 2 bases; bases outside gene matches: 5. The CDR3 is 16 residues long. Germline V gene lookup returns CDR1 SGHRS and CDR2 YFSETQ. DNA of the CDR3: TGCGCCAGCAGCCCCGGGACAGGAACCTATAATTCACCCCTCCACTTT. As protein: CASSPGTGTYNSPLHF.

The rearrangement links TRBV19 to TRBJ1-1; maybe TRBD1 (5 bases). Trimming cost V 1 base and J 1 base, with 10 bases left between them. Germline CDR1 is LNHDA and CDR2 is SQIVND (reference sequence). This CDR3 has 15 amino acids. DNA for the CDR3: TGTGCCAGTAGTATAGCCCGGACAACGAACACTGAAGCTTTCTTT. Residues: CASSIARTTNTEAFF. The full variable domain, in which reference TRBV19 and TRBJ1-1 provide the parts outside the CDR3, is DGGITQSPKYLFRKEGQNVTLSCEQNLNHDAMYWYRQDPGQGLRLIYYSQIVNDFQKGDIAEGYSVSREKKESFPLTVTSAQKNPTAFYLCASSIARTTNTEAFFGQGTRLTVV.

The chain couples TRBV15 to TRBJ2-6; D call uncertain. The CDR3 runs to 14 residues. Germline lookup yields CDR1 LNHNV and CDR2 YYDKDF (reference sequence). With 0 bases removed from V and 13 bases from J, the gap between germline ends came to 13 bases. The CDR3 loop reads CATSREETPDVLTF. The DNA for the CDR3 is TGTGCCACCAGCAGAGAGGAGACACCCGATGTCCTGACTTTC. The variable domain in full, with the rest retrieved from reference TRBV15 and TRBJ2-6, is DAMVIQNPRYQVTQFGKPVTLSCSQTLNHNVMYWYQQKSSQAPKLLFHYYDKDFNNEADTPDNFQSRRPNTSFCFLDIRSPGLGDTAMYLCATSREETPDVLTFGAGSRLTVL.

There are many counts of this clonotype. Written as DNA, the CDR3 is TGTGCCAGCAGCCTACCGGGACAGGGATCCTACGAGCAGTACTTC. This gives the protein CASSLPGQGSYEQYF. This sequence joins TRBV28 and TRBJ2-7, with 9 bases lining up with TRBD1. The CDR3 has 15 amino acids. Germline lookup yields CDR1 MDHEN and CDR2 SYDVKM. V gave up 6 bases and J gave up 1 base; unmatched junction bases: 7.

The rearrangement uses TRBV11-3 and TRBJ2-5; D remains ambiguous. The length of the CDR3 is 13 residues. V was clipped by 2 bases and J by 2 bases, with 6 bases between them. Germline loops: CDR1 SGHNT, CDR2 YENEEA. CDR3 amino acids: CASSLIEQETQYF. Written as DNA, the CDR3 is TGTGCCAGCAGCTTAATAGAACAAGAGACCCAGTACTTC.

This clonotype has a handful of counts. The V and J genes are TRBV6-5 and TRBJ2-3, with 7 bases aligning to TRBD1. The ends lost 0 bases at V and 4 bases at J; junction bases unmatched: 10. The CDR3 sequence is 17 residues long. Germline V gene lookup returns CDR1 MNHEY and CDR2 SVGAGI. This CDR3 reads CASSYSGTVRGADTQYF. CDR3 DNA: TGTGCCAGCAGTTACTCAGGGACAGTCCGTGGGGCAGATACGCAGTATTTT.

This clonotype came up many times. The V call is TRBV28, the J call TRBJ2-2, with 11 bases lining up with TRBD1. J gave up 5 bases and V 7 bases, and 3 bases lay outside the gene matches. In germline, CDR1 is MDHEN, CDR2 SYDVKM. The CDR3 loop spans 14 amino acids. The CDR3 sequence: CASIGQGATGELFF. The CDR3 region has the DNA TGTGCCAGCATAGGACAGGGGGCGACCGGGGAGCTGTTTTTT.

This clonotype showed up just a few times. This may stem from a read error, because a much larger clone lies one nucleotide away. The V and J genes are TRBV7-2 and TRBJ2-7, with D perhaps given as TRBD1 or TRBD2 (5 bases each). Germline assignment: CDR1 SGHTA and CDR2 FQGNSA. The germline V and J ends were trimmed by 1 base and 9 bases, with 19 bases remaining between them. This CDR3 has 15 residues. Written as DNA, the CDR3 is TGTGCCAGCAGCTTAGGGGGACGGCTTGGGGACGGGCAGTACTTC. Its protein is CASSLGGRLGDGQYF.

Details on this clonotype: Given a much more abundant clone one base away, this may be a read error. The chain combines TRBV28 with TRBJ2-3; the match to TRBD1 covers 10 bases. Trimming at V came to 3 bases and at J to 7 bases, leaving 4 bases not matched to a gene. This CDR3 is 14 amino acids long. Germline CDR1 is MDHEN and CDR2 is SYDVKM. The chain's CDR3 is CASSFRTGGYTQYF. Written as DNA, the CDR3 is TGTGCCAGCAGTTTCCGGACAGGGGGGTATACGCAGTATTTT.

This clonotype was detected ten times or more. The chain uses TRBV5-1 and TRBJ2-1, with 11 bases fitting TRBD1. Germline CDR1 SGHRS, CDR2 YFSETQ. The CDR3 runs to 16 residues. With V trimmed by 4 bases and J by 8 bases, 11 bases remained unmatched. CDR3 in DNA: TGCGCCAGCAGCCGCATGGGACAGGGGGGGGAGCATGAGCAGTTCTTC. Translation gives CASSRMGQGGEHEQFF.

V is TRBV2 and J is TRBJ2-1, with TRBD2 identical over 13 bases. The germline V gene has CDR1 SNHLY and CDR2 FYNNEI. The CDR3 contains 17 residues. The V and J ends lost 5 bases and 6 bases, in that order; junction bases with no gene match: 10. The chain's CDR3 is CASSFPTSGRDFNEQFF. CDR3 DNA: TGTGCCAGCAGTTTCCCCACTAGCGGGAGGGACTTCAATGAGCAGTTCTTC.

This clonotype was observed a handful of times. CDR3 protein: CASSLSPRSSGNTIYF. The CDR3 DNA follows: TGTGCCAGCAGCTTAAGTCCGAGGTCCTCTGGAAACACCATATATTTT. The J gene is TRBJ1-3, the V gene TRBV5-4; D not resolved. V was clipped by 2 bases and J by 0 bases, with 12 bases between them. CDR1 and CDR2 from the germline V gene are SGHNT and YYREEE (reference sequence). The length of the CDR3 is 16 residues.

This clonotype was detected a few times. The CDR3 bases are TGTGCCAGCAGCCAAGTTTTAGGATTTGAAGCTTTCTTT. It is translated as CASSQVLGFEAFF. The chain combines TRBV14 with TRBJ1-1; no reliable D call. V shed 1 base and J shed 7 bases, with 10 bases lying between them. Germline assignment: CDR1 SGHDN and CDR2 FVKESK. The CDR3 extends over 13 amino acids.

This clonotype was observed at least ten times. The chain has TRBV15 and TRBJ2-5; maybe TRBD2 (5 bases). V shed 0 bases and J shed 5 bases, with 13 bases lying between them. Germline-derived CDR1 and CDR2 are LNHNV and YYDKDF (reference sequence). The CDR3 spans 15 residues. DNA for the CDR3: TGTGCCACCAGCAGAGACGTGGGAGTTAGGGAGACCCAGTACTTC. Its translation: CATSRDVGVRETQYF.

Note on this clonotype: A much larger clone is a single base away; this may be a read error. The gene calls are TRBV11-2 and TRBJ2-6, with D perhaps matching TRBD1 (6 bases). The CDR3 spans 18 residues. CDR1 is SGHAT and CDR2 is FQNNGV in the germline V gene. The CDR3 sequence: CVSSIFRGPSSGANVLTF. The CDR3 nucleotides read TGTGTCAGCAGCATATTCAGGGGACCCAGCTCTGGGGCCAACGTCCTGACTTTC.

The chain joins TRBV20-1 to TRBJ1-4; 9 bases are shared with TRBD1. Germline assignment: CDR1 DFQATT and CDR2 SNEGSKA (reference sequence). CDR3 length: 14 amino acids. The ends lost 0 bases at V and 8 bases at J; junction bases unmatched: 4. The CDR3 spells CSARDGTGREKLFF. The CDR3 DNA is TGCAGTGCTAGAGATGGGACAGGGAGGGAAAAACTGTTTTTT.

This clonotype was counted many times. This chain uses TRBV20-1 with TRBJ2-5; tentatively, D is TRBD2 (6 bases). This CDR3 contains 15 residues. The germline V and J ends were trimmed by 3 bases and 4 bases, with 18 bases remaining between them. Germline CDR1 and CDR2: DFQATT and SNEGSKA (reference sequence). The CDR3 coding sequence is TGCAGTGCTAGTCTGTTCGGGGGACGACGAGAGACCCAGTACTTC. It encodes CSASLFGGRRETQYF.

The sample holds many counts of this clonotype. CDR3 DNA: TGTGCCAGCTCACCGAACCTGGGACAGTTTGAAGCTTTCTTT. It translates to CASSPNLGQFEAFF. The chain combines TRBV18 with TRBJ1-1, with 7 bases that match TRBD1. The CDR3 spans 14 residues. Germline CDR1 reads KGHSH; CDR2 reads LQKENI. J was trimmed by 7 bases and V by 3 bases; bases with no gene match: 8.

This clonotype was counted at least ten times. The V and J genes are TRBV5-1 and TRBJ2-1; 8 positions match TRBD1. With V trimmed by 3 bases and J by 8 bases, 7 bases remained unmatched. CDR3 length: 14 amino acids. Germline CDR1 reads SGHRS; CDR2 reads YFSETQ. The CDR3 nucleotides are TGCGCCAGCAGCTCCACAGGGGGTTCGCATGAGCAGTTCTTC. Encoded protein: CASSSTGGSHEQFF.

The CDR3 DNA reads as TGTGCCAGCAGTTTCGGGACGCGAGGGGAAGAGACCCAGTACTTC. Its translation is CASSFGTRGEETQYF. V and J are TRBV28 and TRBJ2-5, with D tentatively TRBD1 or TRBD2 (5 bases each). Germline loops: CDR1 MDHEN, CDR2 SYDVKM. Trimming took 3 bases from V and 3 from J, leaving 14 bases between them. The CDR3 runs to 15 residues.

V is TRBV24-1 and J is TRBJ2-3; no firm D call. There are 14 residues in the CDR3. Germline-derived CDR1 and CDR2 are KGHDR and SFDVKD. Trimming cost V 7 bases and J 2 bases, with 12 bases left between them. CDR3 DNA: TGTGCCACCAGCCGATTTGGGGACACAGATACGCAGTATTTT. Translating gives CATSRFGDTDTQYF.